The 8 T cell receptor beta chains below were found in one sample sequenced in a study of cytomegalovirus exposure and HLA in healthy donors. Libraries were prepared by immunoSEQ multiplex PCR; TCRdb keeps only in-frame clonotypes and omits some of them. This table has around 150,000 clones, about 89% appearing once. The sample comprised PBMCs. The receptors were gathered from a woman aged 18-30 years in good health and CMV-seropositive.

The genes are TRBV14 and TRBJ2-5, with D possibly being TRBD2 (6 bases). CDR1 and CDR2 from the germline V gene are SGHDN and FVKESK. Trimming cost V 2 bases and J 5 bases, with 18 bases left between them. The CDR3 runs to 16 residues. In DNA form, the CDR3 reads TGTGCCAGCAGCCAAAGGGGACTGATCGGCGGGGAGACCCAGTACTTC. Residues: CASSQRGLIGGETQYF.

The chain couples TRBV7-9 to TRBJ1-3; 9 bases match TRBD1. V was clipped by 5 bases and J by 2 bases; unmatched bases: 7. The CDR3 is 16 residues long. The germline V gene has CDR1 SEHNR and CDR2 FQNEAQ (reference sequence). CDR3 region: CASSVKQGAPGNTIYF. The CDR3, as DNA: TGTGCCAGCAGCGTAAAACAGGGGGCACCTGGAAACACCATATATTTT.

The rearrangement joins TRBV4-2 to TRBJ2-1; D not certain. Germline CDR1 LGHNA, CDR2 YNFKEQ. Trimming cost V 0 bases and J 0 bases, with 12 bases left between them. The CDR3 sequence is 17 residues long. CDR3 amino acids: CASSQDSAIPSYNEQFF. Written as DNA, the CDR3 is TGTGCCAGCAGCCAAGATTCCGCGATCCCCTCCTACAATGAGCAGTTCTTC.

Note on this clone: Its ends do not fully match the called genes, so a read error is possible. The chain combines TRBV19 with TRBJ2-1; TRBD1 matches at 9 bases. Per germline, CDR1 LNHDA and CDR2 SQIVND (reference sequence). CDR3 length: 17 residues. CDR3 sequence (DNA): TGTGCCAGTAGTTTAGAGCGTCGGGACAGGGAGGACAATGAGCAGTTCTTC. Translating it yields CASSLERRDREDNEQFF.

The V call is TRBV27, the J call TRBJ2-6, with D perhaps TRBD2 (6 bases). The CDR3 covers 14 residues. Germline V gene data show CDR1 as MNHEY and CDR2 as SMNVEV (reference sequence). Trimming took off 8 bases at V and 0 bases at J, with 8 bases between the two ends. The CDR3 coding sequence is TGTGCCAGCTCGGGGGACTCTGGGGCCAACGTCCTGACTTTC. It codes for CASSGDSGANVLTF.

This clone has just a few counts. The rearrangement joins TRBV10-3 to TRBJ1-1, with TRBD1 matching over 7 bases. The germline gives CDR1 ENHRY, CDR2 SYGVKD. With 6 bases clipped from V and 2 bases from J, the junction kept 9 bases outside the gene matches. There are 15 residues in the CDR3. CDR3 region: CAIRERQGINTEAFF. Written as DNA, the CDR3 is TGTGCCATCAGAGAGCGACAGGGTATCAACACTGAAGCTTTCTTT.

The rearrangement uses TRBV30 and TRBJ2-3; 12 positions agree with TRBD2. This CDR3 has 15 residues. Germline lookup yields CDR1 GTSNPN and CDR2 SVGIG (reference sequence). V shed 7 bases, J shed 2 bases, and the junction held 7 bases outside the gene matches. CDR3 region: CASTGLAGLTDTQYF. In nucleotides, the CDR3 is TGTGCCTCGACCGGACTAGCGGGGCTCACAGATACGCAGTATTTT.

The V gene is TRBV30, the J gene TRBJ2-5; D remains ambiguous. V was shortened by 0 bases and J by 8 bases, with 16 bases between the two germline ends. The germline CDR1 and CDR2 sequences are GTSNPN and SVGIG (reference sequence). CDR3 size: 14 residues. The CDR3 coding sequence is TGTGCCTGGAGTGTAGCCGAGACTCCTGGAACCCAGTACTTC. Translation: CAWSVAETPGTQYF.